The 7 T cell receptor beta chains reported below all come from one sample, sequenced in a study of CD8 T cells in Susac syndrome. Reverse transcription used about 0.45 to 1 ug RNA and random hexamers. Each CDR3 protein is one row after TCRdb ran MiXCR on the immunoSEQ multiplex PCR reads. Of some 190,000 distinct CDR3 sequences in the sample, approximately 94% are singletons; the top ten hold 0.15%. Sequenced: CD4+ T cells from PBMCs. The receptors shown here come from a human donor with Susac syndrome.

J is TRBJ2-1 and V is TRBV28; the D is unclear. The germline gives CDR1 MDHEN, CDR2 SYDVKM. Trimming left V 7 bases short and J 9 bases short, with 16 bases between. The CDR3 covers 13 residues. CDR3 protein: CASTQISWSEQFF. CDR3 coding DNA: TGTGCCAGCACTCAAATATCCTGGAGTGAGCAGTTCTTC.

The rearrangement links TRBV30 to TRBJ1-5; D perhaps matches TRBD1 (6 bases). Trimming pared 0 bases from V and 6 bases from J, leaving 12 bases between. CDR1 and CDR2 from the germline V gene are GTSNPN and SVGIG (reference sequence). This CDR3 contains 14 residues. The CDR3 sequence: CAWSVAWTAQPQHF. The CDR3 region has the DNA TGTGCCTGGAGTGTTGCATGGACAGCTCAGCCCCAGCATTTT.

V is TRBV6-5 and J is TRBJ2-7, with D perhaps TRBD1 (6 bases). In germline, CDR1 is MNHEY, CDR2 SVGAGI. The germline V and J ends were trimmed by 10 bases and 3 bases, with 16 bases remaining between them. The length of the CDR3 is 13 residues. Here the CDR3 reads CATAGAGYYEQYF. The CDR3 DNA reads TGTGCCACCGCAGGGGCAGGTTACTACGAGCAGTACTTC.

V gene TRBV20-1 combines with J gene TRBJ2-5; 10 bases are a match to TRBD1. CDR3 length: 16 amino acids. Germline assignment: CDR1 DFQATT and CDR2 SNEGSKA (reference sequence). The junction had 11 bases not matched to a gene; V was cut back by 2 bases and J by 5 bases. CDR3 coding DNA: TGCAGTGCTAGATCCCCGGACAGGGGGTATACCGAGACCCAGTACTTC. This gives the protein CSARSPDRGYTETQYF.

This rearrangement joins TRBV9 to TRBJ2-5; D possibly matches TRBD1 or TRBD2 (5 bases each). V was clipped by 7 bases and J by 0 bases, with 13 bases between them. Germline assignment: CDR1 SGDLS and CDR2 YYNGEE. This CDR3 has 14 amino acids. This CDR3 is CASSSGRYQETQYF. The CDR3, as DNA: TGTGCCAGCTCTTCGGGGCGCTACCAAGAGACCCAGTACTTC.

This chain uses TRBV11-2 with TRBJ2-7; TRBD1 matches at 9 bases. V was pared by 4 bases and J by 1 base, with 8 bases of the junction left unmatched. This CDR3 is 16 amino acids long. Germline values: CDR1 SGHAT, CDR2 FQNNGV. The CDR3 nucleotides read TGTGCCAGCAGCTCGACAGGGGGATTCCAGTCCTACGAGCAGTACTTC. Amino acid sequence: CASSSTGGFQSYEQYF.

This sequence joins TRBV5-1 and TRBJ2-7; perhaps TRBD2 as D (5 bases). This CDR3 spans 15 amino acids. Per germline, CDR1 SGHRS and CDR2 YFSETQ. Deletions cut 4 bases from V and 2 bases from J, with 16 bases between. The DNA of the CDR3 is TGCGCCAGCAGCGCTAGACTGGAGGCAACCTACGAGCAGTACTTC. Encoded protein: CASSARLEATYEQYF. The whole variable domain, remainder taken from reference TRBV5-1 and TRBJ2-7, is KAGVTQTPRYLIKTRGQQVTLSCSPISGHRSVSWYQQTPGQGLQFLFEYFSETQRNKGNFPGRFSGRQFSNSRSEMNVSTLELGDSALYLCASSARLEATYEQYFGPGTRLTVT.